In its sample, the clone carrying this T cell receptor beta chain was seen many times. No antigen is known for it. MiXCR was used by TCRdb to re-call the PCR reads. The table has about 30,000 clones, 20% to 30% seen once. Thyroid surgery was preceded by no treatment in any patient. Germline lookup yields CDR1 SGHDN and CDR2 FVKESK. Losses at the gene ends were 1 base for V and 9 bases for J; bases not matched to a gene: 5. This CDR3 has 16 residues. This sample was included in a study of metastatic and nonmetastatic thyroid tumors. Points from the study as a whole: In both blood and tumor samples, TCR beta diversity was reported significantly higher for malignant than benign nodules.

Sequencing input: blood. The V gene is TRBV14, the J gene TRBJ2-1; TRBD2 matches at 14 bases. The receptor's source is a female donor with papillary thyroid cancer or a benign thyroid nodule (not recorded which). Some clones in this sample may be carry-over from other donors' samples. This CDR3 is CASSQGTSGRRSEQFF. CDR3 nucleotide sequence: TGTGCCAGCAGCCAAGGGACTAGCGGGAGGCGGAGTGAGCAGTTCTTC.